The clone carrying this TCR beta chain came up a few times. Antigen unknown. The investigators reverse transcribed all of the isolated RNA, so they sequenced expressed TCRB transcripts. The repertoire was sequenced with immunoSEQ multiplex PCR; TCRdb's copy has only in-frame clones and lacks some. The sample lists roughly 400,000 clones, roughly 16% occurring once. This sample stems from a study of beta chain features in type 1 diabetes. Study information: Patients shared similar age, gender and cell yields with healthy donors.

Study conclusions and caveats: Sequencing the cDNA could make cells with high TCR expression show up more than they should. The question left open here concerned HLA type influencing TCRB rearrangement.

The length of the CDR3 is 13 residues. Germline trimming cut 7 bases from V and 7 bases from J; bases unmatched to any gene: 6. Germline assignment: CDR1 MDHEN and CDR2 SYDVKM. By way of CD45RO/CCR7/CD25/CD127/CD95/CD27, the CD4+ regulatory, stem cell-like memory, central memory and naive cells were sorted. V is TRBV28 and J is TRBJ2-1; TRBD1 matches 8 bases. The TCR comes from a woman aged 18-29 years in good health. Sequenced sample: naive CD4+ T cells from blood. The CDR3 DNA follows: TGTGCCAGCACCCCGGGACAGGATAATGAGCAGTTCTTC. Its translation is CASTPGQDNEQFF.